Detailed here is one T cell receptor beta chain. A junction boundary mismatches the germline segment, possibly from a read error. This sample is part of a study of OX40 agonist ivuxolimab in advanced cancers. Looked up from germline, CDR1 is SSHAT and CDR2 is FNYEAQ (reference sequence). The length of the CDR3 is 13 residues. TCRdb's copy holds only in-frame clones and misses some; the assay was immunoSEQ multiplex PCR. The sample lists 30,000 to 40,000 clones; 70% to 80% were seen once. The chain is built from TRBV7-7 and TRBJ2-5; D may be TRBD1 (6 bases). Sequencing was performed on CD4+ or CD8+ T cells sorted from blood, taken in a trial of the OX40 agonist ivuxolimab. This clonotype was sampled from an adult with an advanced solid tumor such as melanoma, head and neck, liver or kidney cancer. The CDR3 spells CASSRQGTETQYF. The CDR3 DNA reads as TGTGCTAGCAGCCGCCAGGGGACGGAGACCCAGTACTTC.